One sample yielded the 3 T cell receptor beta chains listed below, sequenced in a study of shared clonotypes between healthy human individuals. Clones were read by immunoSEQ multiplex PCR, and TCRdb kept only the in-frame ones, dropping some. The sample yields more than 1 million clones, 78% seen once. What was sequenced was memory CD4+ T cells from PBMCs. Subset reported: CD45RA-negative fraction. The receptors originated from a man between 18 and 29 years old in good health. Some clones in this sample may be carry-over from other donors' samples.

The chain uses TRBV5-4 and TRBJ1-1, with 8 bases identical to TRBD1. The germline V gene has CDR1 SGHNT and CDR2 YYREEE (reference sequence). V was pared by 3 bases and J by 5 bases, with 3 bases of the junction left unmatched. This CDR3 region has 13 residues. The CDR3 region is CASSSGGWTEAFF. CDR3 DNA sequence: TGTGCCAGCAGCTCAGGGGGCTGGACTGAAGCTTTCTTT.

V usage is TRBV7-8 and J usage is TRBJ2-2, with D perhaps TRBD1 or TRBD2 (6 bases each). In germline, CDR1 is SGHVS, CDR2 FQNEAQ. The CDR3 sequence is 16 residues long. The ends were cut back, 4 bases at V and 6 bases at J, with 18 bases in the middle. CDR3 nucleotides: TGTGCCAGCAGCTACCTTGAGCCAGGGGAGGCCGGGGAGCTGTTTTTT. It is translated as CASSYLEPGEAGELFF.

V and J are TRBV5-1 and TRBJ2-3; D possibly corresponds to TRBD1 (5 bases). The CDR3 is 15 amino acids. Trimming stripped 1 base from V and 6 bases from J, with 15 bases between. CDR1 is SGHRS and CDR2 is YFSETQ in the germline V gene. The CDR3 coding sequence is TGCGCCAGCAGCTTGAGACAGTTCCTACTTGATACGCAGTATTTT. Translating gives CASSLRQFLLDTQYF.